This T cell receptor (beta chain) was observed in a study of blood T cells in healthy people across ages (dated by TCRdb to 2013 to 2016). The study in broad terms: Template switching captured roughly one uniquely barcoded TCR beta cDNA molecule per two T cells in model experiments. To avoid experimental bias, donors of different ages were spread randomly across the sequencing lanes. For two donors (one aged 18 to 29 and one aged 80 or older), the study analyzed two additional independent replicas of 1 million unique cDNA reads from the same blood draw. The donors were divided into four age groups: young (average approximately 15 years), middle-aged (roughly 42), aged (about 60) and long-lived (roughly 82). Age-related changes in TCR beta repertoire diversity were measured in the study by deep sequencing normalized with unique cDNA molecular identifiers.

Broader findings and caveats from the paper: Because profiling used bulk unsorted PBMCs, naive and antigen-experienced compartments could not be compared conclusively. As age increased, observed TCR beta diversity per million T cells dropped in a roughly linear way, and a significant reduction was already evident by age 40. Total diversity estimates from one million sequenced T cells were considered lower bounds and underestimates. Because donor CMV infection status was unknown, age-related changes in expanded clonotypes were potentially confounded. Compared with the aged group, more naive CD4+ T cells, fewer expanded clones and increased TCR diversity were shown by the long-lived group, suggesting age selection. There was a strong correlation between observed TCR beta diversity and the percentage of naive T cells measured by flow cytometry.

Comment on this clonotype: Its specific antigen is unknown. Base qualities are not recorded, but no much larger clone differs from it by a single base.

The roughly 39 donors, aged about 6 to 100 years, were systemically healthy Caucasian individuals from Russia. Approximately 9.7 milliliters of peripheral blood were drawn from each donor into EDTA-treated Vacutainer tubes. PBMCs were isolated by Ficoll-Paque density-gradient centrifugation, with at least 7 million obtained per sample. Total RNA was extracted from PBMCs with Trizol reagent, with at least 5.5 micrograms obtained per sample. The percentages of naive CD45RAhigh/CD27high T cells were determined by flow cytometry on a PBMC aliquot from every donor. Libraries were prepared through 5' RACE. Sequencing relied on an Illumina HiSeq 2500. A second PCR of roughly 7 to 12 cycles was run with a J-beta primer mix and a sample-barcoded 5' primer. A template-switch 5' adaptor carrying 12 random nucleotides introduced a unique molecular identifier onto each TCR beta cDNA molecule. At least 2.5 million CDR3-containing paired-end reads were obtained from each sample. First-strand cDNA was synthesized from all RNA with the Mint cDNA synthesis kit, primed by a TRBC-specific oligonucleotide. Following uracil-DNA glycosylase treatment, a first 18-cycle PCR with universal primers M1SS and BC2_uni_R was performed on all cDNA. Concerning the study's data processing: Normalization of each sample was performed by random selection of 1 million high-quality reads, each carrying a distinct molecular identifier. Instead of being binned into consensus sequences, reads with shared molecular identifiers were discarded. MiTCR, run with a Q25 quality threshold and the strictest error-elimination algorithm, handled CDR3 identification, clonotype clustering and error correction. A nonparametric unseen species model with Euler transformation was used to estimate a lower bound on total TCR beta diversity. Through fastp at Q25 and MiXCR, TCRdb rebuilt clones from the public reads, retaining in-frame beta chains. For every CDR3 protein sequence, its rows merge into one entry that carries the most common genes and DNA. These V and J calls rely on TCRdb rather than the paper's analysis. Recorded for this sample are 1.5 million to 2 million distinct CDR3 sequences; around 50% of them occurred a single time. Together, the top ten hold roughly 2.1% of the sample.

Its CDR3 holds 14 amino acids, cysteine through phenylalanine. Only the CDR3 DNA is retained, 42 bases long and in frame from the first base. The junction shows trimming of 4 bases on V and 7 bases on J, and the gene matches do not reach 5 bases of it. The germline V gene gives CDR1 as MDHEN and CDR2 as SYDVKM. The sequence derives from a woman aged 40-49 years in good health. Sample: blood. Recombination linked TRBV28 to TRBJ1-4; 8 junctional bases match TRBD1. The CDR3 sequence is CASSYRQGIEKLFF. The nucleotide sequence reads TGTGCCAGCAGTTATAGACAGGGGATTGAAAAACTGTTTTTT.